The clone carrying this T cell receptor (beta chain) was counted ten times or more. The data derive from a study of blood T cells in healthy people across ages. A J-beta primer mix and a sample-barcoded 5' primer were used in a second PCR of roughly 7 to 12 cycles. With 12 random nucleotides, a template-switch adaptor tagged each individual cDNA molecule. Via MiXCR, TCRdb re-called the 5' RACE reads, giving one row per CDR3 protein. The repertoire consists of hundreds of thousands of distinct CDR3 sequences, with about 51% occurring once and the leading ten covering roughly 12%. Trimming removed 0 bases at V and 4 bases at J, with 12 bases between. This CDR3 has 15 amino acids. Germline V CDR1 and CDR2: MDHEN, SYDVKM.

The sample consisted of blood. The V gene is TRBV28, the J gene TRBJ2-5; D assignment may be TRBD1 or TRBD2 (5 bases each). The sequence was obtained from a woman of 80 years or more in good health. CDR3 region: CASSLWNPGRETQYF. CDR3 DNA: TGTGCCAGCAGTTTATGGAACCCAGGGAGAGAGACCCAGTACTTC. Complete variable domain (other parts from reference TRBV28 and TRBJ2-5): DVKVTQSSRYLVKRTGEKVFLECVQDMDHENMFWYRQDPGLGLRLIYFSYDVKMKEKGDIPEGYSVSREKKERFSLILESASTNQTSMYLCASSLWNPGRETQYFGPGTRLLVL.